These 32 T cell receptor beta chains came from one sample sequenced in a study of T-cell memory formation after mild COVID-19. TCRdb used MiXCR to reprocess the 5' RACE reads, holding one entry per CDR3 protein. The table lists roughly 300,000 distinct CDR3 sequences, approximately 7.6% of them singletons. The sequencing input was PBMCs or a T cell subset sorted from them (not recorded which). The receptor set was obtained from a man between 18 and 29 years old who had mild COVID-19 (a few samples of this study predate the infection). Cell type and time point are not known.

The V call is TRBV7-3, the J call TRBJ2-3, with 7 bases identical to TRBD2. The CDR3 sequence is 15 residues long. Germline V gives CDR1 SGHTA, CDR2 FQGTGA. V shed 2 bases, J shed 6 bases, and the junction held 8 bases outside the gene matches. CDR3 amino acids: CASSLYGLVADTQYF. The CDR3 coding sequence is TGTGCCAGCAGCTTATACGGACTAGTTGCGGATACGCAGTATTTT. Full variable domain (missing parts from reference TRBV7-3 and TRBJ2-3): GAGVSQTPSNKVTEKGKYVELRCDPISGHTALYWYRQSLGQGPEFLIYFQGTGAADDSGLPNDRFFAVRPEGSVSTLKIQRTERGDSAVYLCASSLYGLVADTQYFGPGTRLTVL.

Only a few counts were recorded for this clonotype. The chain links TRBV6-2 or TRBV6-3 to TRBJ2-1; 9 bases are a match to TRBD1. V shed 6 bases and J 12 bases; nucleotides not matched to a gene: 9. The CDR3 is made up of 13 amino acids. Germline CDR1 reads MNHEY; CDR2 reads SVGEGT. In DNA form, the CDR3 reads TGTGCCAGCAGCCCCCGGGACAGGGAGAGGCAGTTCTTC. Translated: CASSPRDRERQFF.

Ten or more counts support this clonotype. The chain combines TRBV7-2 with TRBJ1-4; perhaps TRBD1 as D (5 bases). Trimming cost V 1 base and J 10 bases, with 13 bases left between them. The CDR3 runs 14 residues. Germline V gene sequence: CDR1 SGHTA, CDR2 FQGNSA. The CDR3 DNA sequence: TGTGCCAGCAGCTTAGATTCGGGCGGGGGAAAACTGTTTTTT. It encodes CASSLDSGGGKLFF.

This clonotype came up a few times. The chain uses TRBV12-3 or TRBV12-4 and TRBJ1-5; D may be TRBD1 (5 bases). This CDR3 contains 13 residues. V lost 4 bases to trimming and J lost 7 bases, with 11 bases between them. DNA for the CDR3: TGTGCCAGCAGTTACGGGGCCTGGCAGCCCCAGCATTTT. Protein product: CASSYGAWQPQHF.

This clonotype has only a few counts. The chain joins TRBV3-1 to TRBJ2-7; D is unclear. Trimming cost V 3 bases and J 6 bases, with 15 bases left between them. CDR1 is LGHDT, CDR2 YNNKEL, per germline (reference sequence). The CDR3 spans 14 residues. The CDR3 protein is CASSHSGGEGEQYF. CDR3 sequence (DNA): TGTGCCAGCAGCCACTCGGGTGGGGAAGGCGAGCAGTACTTC.

This rearrangement joins TRBV29-1 to TRBJ2-2; TRBD1 is a possible D gene (6 bases). V lost 3 bases and J lost 0, with 11 bases in between. The V gene's germline CDR1 is SQVTM and CDR2 ANQGSEA. The CDR3 loop spans 15 amino acids. The DNA of the CDR3 is TGCAGCGTTGATGTCGGGACAACGAACACCGGGGAGCTGTTTTTT. This translates into CSVDVGTTNTGELFF.

The chain recombines TRBV11-3 with TRBJ2-1; D unclear. Per germline, CDR1 SGHNT and CDR2 YENEEA. The CDR3 runs 13 residues. Deletions cut 0 bases from V and 12 bases from J, with 12 bases between. Here the CDR3 DNA reads TGTGCCAGCAGCTTAGATCCTGGGTGGAGGCAGTTCTTC. Protein: CASSLDPGWRQFF.

This clonotype has just a few counts. The V gene is TRBV20-1, the J gene TRBJ2-3, with unresolved D. CDR3 length: 14 amino acids. Germline CDR1 DFQATT, CDR2 SNEGSKA (reference sequence). The V and J ends lost 3 bases and 0 bases respectively, with 10 bases between them. The CDR3, as DNA: TGCAGTGCTAGCGGCATTGCTAGCACAGATACGCAGTATTTT. It specifies CSASGIASTDTQYF.

Ten or more counts support this clonotype. This chain joins TRBV20-1 and TRBJ1-5, with D hard to call. The germline CDR1 and CDR2 sequences are DFQATT and SNEGSKA (reference sequence). The V end lost 6 bases, the J end lost 4 bases, and 16 bases lay between the germline ends. The CDR3 is 14 residues long. CDR3: CSALSGSENQPQHF. CDR3 bases: TGCAGTGCCCTTTCGGGCTCTGAAAATCAGCCCCAGCATTTT.

J is TRBJ2-2 and V is TRBV27; the match to TRBD2 covers 7 bases. This CDR3 comprises 13 residues. The J segment lost 1 base and the V segment lost 8 bases, leaving 1 base of the junction unmatched. Germline V lookup: CDR1 MNHEY, CDR2 SMNVEV (reference sequence). CDR3 nucleotides: TGTGCCAGCCGGGGGGAGAACACCGGGGAGCTGTTTTTT. It specifies CASRGENTGELFF.

This chain links TRBV5-1 with TRBJ1-3; D may be TRBD1 (6 bases). V shed 0 bases and J shed 7 bases, with 14 bases lying between them. From germline, CDR1 is SGHRS and CDR2 YFSETQ. The length of the CDR3 is 15 residues. CDR3 in DNA: TGCGCCAGCAGCTTGGGTTCCCAGGGGAGCAACACCATATATTTT. Translation: CASSLGSQGSNTIYF.

The rearrangement uses TRBV7-2 and TRBJ2-4, with a weak D call TRBD2 (6 bases). The CDR3 is 16 amino acids. Germline values: CDR1 SGHTA, CDR2 FQGNSA. V lost 5 bases to trimming and J lost 1 base, with 15 bases between them. The CDR3 DNA sequence: TGTGCCAGCAGCCCTACATCCGGGACTGCCAAAAACATTCAGTACTTC. Amino acids: CASSPTSGTAKNIQYF.

The sample holds a few counts of this clonotype. The genes are TRBV11-2 and TRBJ2-1, with D possibly TRBD1 on 6 matching bases. CDR1 SGHAT and CDR2 FQNNGV come from the germline V gene. The CDR3 runs 15 residues. V lost 6 bases to trimming and J lost 7 bases, with 19 bases between them. Written as DNA, the CDR3 is TGTGCCAGCAGAACTGGGCCGGACAGTACTAATGAGCAGTTCTTC. Amino acids: CASRTGPDSTNEQFF.

This clonotype came up a few times. The chain combines TRBV7-9 with TRBJ1-2, with a possible D match to TRBD1 (6 bases). CDR3 length: 13 amino acids. The germline CDR1 and CDR2 sequences are SEHNR and FQNEAQ (reference sequence). The germline V and J ends were trimmed by 5 bases and 5 bases, with 12 bases remaining between them. In DNA, the CDR3 is TGTGCCAGCAGCCGACAGGAGATTTATGGCTACACCTTC. Translated, it gives CASSRQEIYGYTF.

This clonotype was detected many times. CDR3 coding DNA: TGCAGTGCTAGGTCGGCCAGCACCAGGGTGGCCCAGTACTTC. This encodes CSARSASTRVAQYF. The genes are TRBV20-1 and TRBJ2-5; tentative D call: TRBD1 (5 bases). V was trimmed by 3 bases and J by 9 bases, leaving 20 bases between them. The germline gives CDR1 DFQATT, CDR2 SNEGSKA (reference sequence). The CDR3 covers 14 residues.

In its sample, this clonotype was seen many times. This chain uses TRBV12-3 or TRBV12-4 with TRBJ1-2; the D gene is possibly TRBD1 (6 bases). CDR3 length: 13 amino acids. The V and J ends lost 3 bases and 7 bases respectively, with 12 bases between them. CDR3 DNA sequence: TGTGCCAGCAGTTTTAGGGGGATTTCTGGCTACACCTTC. Translating gives CASSFRGISGYTF.

This chain links TRBV5-1 with TRBJ2-2; D possibly corresponds to TRBD1 (5 bases). V was cut by 7 bases and J by 6 bases, with 13 bases left in between. This CDR3 has 13 amino acids. The germline V gene encodes CDR1 SGHRS and CDR2 YFSETQ. CDR3 DNA sequence: TGCGCCAGCGGGTCAGGGCTCGCCGGGGAGCTGTTTTTT. Encoded protein: CASGSGLAGELFF.

This clonotype was picked up a small number of times. The V call is TRBV3-1, the J call TRBJ2-3; TRBD1 agrees at 8 bases. Germline CDR1 is LGHDT and CDR2 is YNNKEL (reference sequence). Trimming cost V 2 bases and J 1 base; bases outside gene matches: 5. The CDR3 length is 16 residues. This CDR3 is CASSQLAGGGTDTQYF. The CDR3 DNA is TGTGCCAGCAGCCAACTTGCAGGGGGCGGCACAGATACGCAGTATTTT.

The chain links TRBV6-5 to TRBJ2-2; D gene uncertain. The CDR3 sequence is 13 residues long. Germline values: CDR1 MNHEY, CDR2 SVGAGI. Deletions cut 7 bases from V and 0 bases from J, with 6 bases between. The CDR3 loop is CASNEANTGELFF. In DNA form, the CDR3 reads TGTGCCAGCAACGAAGCGAACACCGGGGAGCTGTTTTTT.

This clonotype was counted between two and nine times. The chain combines TRBV7-2 with TRBJ1-1; D unclear. V lost 4 bases and J lost 5, with 14 bases in between. CDR3 length equals 14 residues. Per germline, CDR1 SGHTA and CDR2 FQGNSA. The CDR3 DNA follows: TGTGCCAGCAGCTCCGTGTCCATTGATACTGAAGCTTTCTTT. Its protein is CASSSVSIDTEAFF.

This clonotype has a count of ten or more. The chain is built from TRBV15 and TRBJ1-1, with D unresolved. Trimming took 3 bases from V and 4 from J, leaving 12 bases between them. The CDR3 runs to 14 residues. Germline-derived CDR1 and CDR2 are LNHNV and YYDKDF (reference sequence). This CDR3 is CATSSTGRTTEAFF. As DNA, the CDR3 is TGTGCCACCAGCAGTACCGGGCGGACCACTGAAGCTTTCTTT.

The chain uses TRBV29-1 and TRBJ1-2; 9 bases are shared with TRBD1. The junction had 8 bases not matched to a gene; V was cut back by 6 bases and J by 6 bases. The CDR3 runs to 13 residues. Germline V CDR1 and CDR2: SQVTM, ANQGSEA. The CDR3 region has the DNA TGCAGCGTCCGTCGGGACAGGGTAGATGGCTACACCTTC. Translating gives CSVRRDRVDGYTF.

The chain employs TRBV5-1 and TRBJ2-7; a possible D gene is TRBD1 (6 bases). Germline CDR1 SGHRS, CDR2 YFSETQ. With 0 bases removed from V and 2 bases from J, the gap between germline ends came to 21 bases. The CDR3 runs to 18 residues. The CDR3 bases are TGCGCCAGCAGCTTGGGACCTTCCACCGGGACAATAGCCTACGAGCAGTACGTC. Protein: CASSLGPSTGTIAYEQYV.

V is TRBV4-1 and J is TRBJ2-7; the D gene is possibly TRBD1 (6 bases). The CDR3 runs 15 residues. Trimming removed 0 bases at V and 2 bases at J, with 11 bases between. Germline-derived CDR1 and CDR2 are MGHRA and YSYEKL. The CDR3 spells CASSQDIQGAYEQYF. CDR3 DNA: TGCGCCAGCAGCCAAGATATACAGGGCGCCTACGAGCAGTACTTC.

This clonotype was recorded a few times. The rearrangement links TRBV11-2 to TRBJ2-4; D may be TRBD2 (5 bases). Germline CDR1 is SGHAT and CDR2 is FQNNGV. The V end lost 0 bases, the J end lost 2 bases, and 11 bases lay between the germline ends. This CDR3 contains 16 residues. CDR3 coding DNA: TGTGCCAGCAGCTTAGAAGGGAGTGGCACCAAAAACATTCAGTACTTC. As protein: CASSLEGSGTKNIQYF. Looking up the rest from reference TRBV11-2 and TRBJ2-4 gives the full variable domain: EAGVAQSPRYKIIEKRQSVAFWCNPISGHATLYWYQQILGQGPKLLIQFQNNGVVDDSQLPKDRFSAERLKGVDSTLKIQPAKLEDSAVYLCASSLEGSGTKNIQYFGAGTRLSVL.

Notes on this clonotype: Just one base apart from a much larger clone, this may be a read error. The rearrangement links TRBV12-3 or TRBV12-4 to TRBJ2-3; 8 bases agree with TRBD2. The CDR3 length is 16 residues. The trim removed 6 bases at V and 2 bases at J, leaving 10 bases unmatched. CDR3 in amino acids: CASSPSGSGNTDTQYF. As DNA, the CDR3 is TGTGCCAGCAGCCCTAGCGGTAGCGGGAACACAGATACGCAGTATTTT.

This clonotype was counted ten times or more. This sequence joins TRBV5-1 and TRBJ2-5; tentative D call: TRBD2 (7 bases). The V end was cut by 4 bases, the J end by 5 bases, with 18 bases between. The CDR3 has 15 residues. CDR1 and CDR2 (germline): SGHRS, YFSETQ. CDR3: CASSPGAGDWETQYF. The CDR3, as DNA: TGCGCCAGCAGCCCGGGGGCGGGGGACTGGGAGACCCAGTACTTC.

This clonotype was seen a few times. V is TRBV4-3 and J is TRBJ2-5, with 7 bases that match TRBD2. This CDR3 contains 15 residues. Germline V gene data show CDR1 as LGHNA and CDR2 as YSLEER. V was clipped by 3 bases and J by 4 bases; unmatched bases: 8. The CDR3, as DNA: TGCGCCAGCAGCCATCTGCTAGCGGAGGGAGAGACCCAGTACTTC. As protein: CASSHLLAEGETQYF.

This clonotype was seen a handful of times. The rearrangement uses TRBV6-1 and TRBJ2-7, with D possibly matching TRBD2 (6 bases). The germline gives CDR1 MNHNS, CDR2 SASEGT. Trimming took 2 bases from V and 2 from J, leaving 10 bases between them. The CDR3 spans 14 residues. In DNA form, the CDR3 reads TGTGCCAGCAGTGAATGGGACTGGGCCTACGAGCAGTACTTC. Translated: CASSEWDWAYEQYF.

This clonotype was seen a few times. The genes are TRBV7-8 and TRBJ2-1; TRBD2 matches 11 bases. CDR1 and CDR2 from the germline V gene are SGHVS and FQNEAQ. J lost 7 bases, V lost 3 bases, and 8 bases had no gene match. The CDR3 loop spans 16 amino acids. In DNA form, the CDR3 reads TGTGCCAGCAGCTTGTTACTAGCGGGGGAGTTAAATGAGCAGTTCTTC. Encoded protein: CASSLLLAGELNEQFF.

The rearrangement joins TRBV6-5 to TRBJ1-6; 8 bases line up with TRBD1. The CDR3 sequence is 13 residues long. Germline V gene lookup returns CDR1 MNHEY and CDR2 SVGAGI. V shed 6 bases and J 8 bases; nucleotides not matched to a gene: 3. CDR3 DNA: TGTGCCAGCAGGGACAGGGCTTATTCACCCCTCCACTTT. It specifies CASRDRAYSPLHF.

This clonotype was seen a handful of times. CDR3 protein: CASSQAQGDGYTF. The CDR3 DNA follows: TGTGCCAGCAGCCAAGCGCAGGGAGATGGCTACACCTTC. The chain is built from TRBV3-1 and TRBJ1-2; D is possibly TRBD1 (5 bases). The CDR3 sequence is 13 residues long. Trimming stripped 1 base from V and 6 bases from J, with 9 bases between. CDR1 is LGHDT and CDR2 is YNNKEL in the germline V gene (reference sequence).